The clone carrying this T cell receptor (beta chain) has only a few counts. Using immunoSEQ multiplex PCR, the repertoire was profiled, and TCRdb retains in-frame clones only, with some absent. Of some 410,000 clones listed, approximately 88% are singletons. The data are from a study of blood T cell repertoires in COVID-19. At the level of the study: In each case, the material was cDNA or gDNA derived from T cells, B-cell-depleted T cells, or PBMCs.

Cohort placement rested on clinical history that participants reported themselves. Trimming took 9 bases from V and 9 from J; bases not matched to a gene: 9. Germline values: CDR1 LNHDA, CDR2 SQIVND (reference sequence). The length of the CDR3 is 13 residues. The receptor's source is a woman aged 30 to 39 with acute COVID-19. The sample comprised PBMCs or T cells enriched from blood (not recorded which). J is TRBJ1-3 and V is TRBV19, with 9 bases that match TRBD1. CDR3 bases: TGTGCCAGCAGACAGGGGGTCGCCGCCACCATATATTTT. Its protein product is CASRQGVAATIYF.